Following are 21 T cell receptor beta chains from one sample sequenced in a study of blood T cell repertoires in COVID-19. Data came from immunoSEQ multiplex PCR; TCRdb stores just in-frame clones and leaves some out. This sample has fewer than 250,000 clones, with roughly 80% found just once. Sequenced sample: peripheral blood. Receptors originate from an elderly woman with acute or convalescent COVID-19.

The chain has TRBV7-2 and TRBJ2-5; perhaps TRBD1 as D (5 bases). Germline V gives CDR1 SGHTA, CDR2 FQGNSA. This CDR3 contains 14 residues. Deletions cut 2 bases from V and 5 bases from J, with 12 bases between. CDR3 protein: CASSLMGPGETQYF. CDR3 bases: TGTGCCAGCAGCTTAATGGGGCCAGGGGAGACCCAGTACTTC.

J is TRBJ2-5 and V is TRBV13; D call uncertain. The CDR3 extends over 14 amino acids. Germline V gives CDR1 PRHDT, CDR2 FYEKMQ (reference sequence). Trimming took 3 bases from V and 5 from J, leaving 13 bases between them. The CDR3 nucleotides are TGTGCCAGCAGCTTCCCCGAGGATTTCGAGACCCAGTACTTC. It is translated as CASSFPEDFETQYF.

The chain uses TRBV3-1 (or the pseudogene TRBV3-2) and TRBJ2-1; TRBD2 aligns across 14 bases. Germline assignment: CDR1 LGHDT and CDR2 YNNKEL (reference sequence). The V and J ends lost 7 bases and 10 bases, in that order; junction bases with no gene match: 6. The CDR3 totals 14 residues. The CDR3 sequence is CASTTSGRAVEQFF. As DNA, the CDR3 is TGTGCCAGCACGACTAGCGGGAGGGCCGTGGAGCAGTTCTTC.

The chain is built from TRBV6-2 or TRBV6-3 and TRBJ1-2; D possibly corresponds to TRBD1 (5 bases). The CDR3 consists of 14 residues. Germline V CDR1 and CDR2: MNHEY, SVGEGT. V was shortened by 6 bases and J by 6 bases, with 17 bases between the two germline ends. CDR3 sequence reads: CASSPPFAGHGYTF. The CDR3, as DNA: TGTGCCAGCAGCCCACCCTTCGCGGGACATGGCTACACCTTC.

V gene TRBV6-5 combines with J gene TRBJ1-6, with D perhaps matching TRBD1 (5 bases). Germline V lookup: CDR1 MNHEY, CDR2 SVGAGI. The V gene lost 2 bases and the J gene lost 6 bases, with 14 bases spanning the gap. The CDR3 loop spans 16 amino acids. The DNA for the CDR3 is TGTGCCAGCAGTTACCTCAGGGTGTCAAGTAATTCACCCCTCCACTTT. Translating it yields CASSYLRVSSNSPLHF.

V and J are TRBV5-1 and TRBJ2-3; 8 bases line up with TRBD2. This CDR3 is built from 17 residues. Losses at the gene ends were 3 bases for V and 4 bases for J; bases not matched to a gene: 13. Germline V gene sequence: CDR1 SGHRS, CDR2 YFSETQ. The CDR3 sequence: CASSSDPSGGGADTQYF. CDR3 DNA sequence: TGCGCCAGCAGCTCCGACCCGAGCGGGGGTGGGGCAGATACGCAGTATTTT.

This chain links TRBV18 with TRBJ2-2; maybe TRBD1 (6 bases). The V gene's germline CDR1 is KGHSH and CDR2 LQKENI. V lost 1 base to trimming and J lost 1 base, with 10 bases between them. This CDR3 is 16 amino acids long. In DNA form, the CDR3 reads TGTGCCAGCTCACCACTCAAAGGGGGGAACACCGGGGAGCTGTTTTTT. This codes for CASSPLKGGNTGELFF.

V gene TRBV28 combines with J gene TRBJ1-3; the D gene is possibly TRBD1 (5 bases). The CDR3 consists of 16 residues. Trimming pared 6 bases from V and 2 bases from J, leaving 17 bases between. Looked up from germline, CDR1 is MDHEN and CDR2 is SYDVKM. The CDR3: CASSLLPSGTGNTIYF. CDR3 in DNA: TGTGCCAGCAGCTTACTCCCGTCAGGGACTGGAAACACCATATATTTT.

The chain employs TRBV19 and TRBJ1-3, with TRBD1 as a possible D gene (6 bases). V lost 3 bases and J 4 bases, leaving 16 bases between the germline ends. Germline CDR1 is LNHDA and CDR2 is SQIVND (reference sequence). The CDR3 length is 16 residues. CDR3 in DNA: TGTGCCAGTAGTATGCACAGGGCGCTAACGGGAAACACCATATATTTT. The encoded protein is CASSMHRALTGNTIYF.

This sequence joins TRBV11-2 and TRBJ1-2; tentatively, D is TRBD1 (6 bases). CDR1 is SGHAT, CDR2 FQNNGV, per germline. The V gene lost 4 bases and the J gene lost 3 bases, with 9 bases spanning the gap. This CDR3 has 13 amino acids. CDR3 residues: CASSSEGDYGYTF. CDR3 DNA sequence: TGTGCCAGCAGCTCTGAGGGGGACTATGGCTACACCTTC.

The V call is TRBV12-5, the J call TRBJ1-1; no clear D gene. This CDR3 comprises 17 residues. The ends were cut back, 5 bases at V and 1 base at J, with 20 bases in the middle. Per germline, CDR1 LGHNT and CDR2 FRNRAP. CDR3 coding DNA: TGTGCTAGTGGTATATCTTACCCCGGCGGGTCGAACACTGAAGCTTTCTTT. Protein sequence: CASGISYPGGSNTEAFF.

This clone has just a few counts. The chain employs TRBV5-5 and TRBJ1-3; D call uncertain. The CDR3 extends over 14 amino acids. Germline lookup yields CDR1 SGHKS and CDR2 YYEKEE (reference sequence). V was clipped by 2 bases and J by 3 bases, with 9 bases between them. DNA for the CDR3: TGTGCCAGCAGCTTCGGCGGCCGTGGAAACACCATATATTTT. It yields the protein CASSFGGRGNTIYF.

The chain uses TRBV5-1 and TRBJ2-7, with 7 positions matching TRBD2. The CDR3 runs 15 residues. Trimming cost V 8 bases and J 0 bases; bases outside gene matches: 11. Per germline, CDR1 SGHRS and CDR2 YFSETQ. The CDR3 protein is CASGNGGSSSYEQYF. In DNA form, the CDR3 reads TGCGCCAGTGGTAATGGCGGGAGCAGCTCCTACGAGCAGTACTTC. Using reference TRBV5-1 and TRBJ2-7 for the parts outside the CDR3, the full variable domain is KAGVTQTPRYLIKTRGQQVTLSCSPISGHRSVSWYQQTPGQGLQFLFEYFSETQRNKGNFPGRFSGRQFSNSRSEMNVSTLELGDSALYLCASGNGGSSSYEQYFGPGTRLTVT.

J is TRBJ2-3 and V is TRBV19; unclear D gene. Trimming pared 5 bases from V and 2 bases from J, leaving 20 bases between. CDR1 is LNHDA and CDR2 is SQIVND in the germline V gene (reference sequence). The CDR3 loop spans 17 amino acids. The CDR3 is CASSRVRVDGLTDTQYF. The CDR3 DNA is TGTGCCAGTAGTCGGGTAAGAGTAGACGGCCTCACAGATACGCAGTATTTT.

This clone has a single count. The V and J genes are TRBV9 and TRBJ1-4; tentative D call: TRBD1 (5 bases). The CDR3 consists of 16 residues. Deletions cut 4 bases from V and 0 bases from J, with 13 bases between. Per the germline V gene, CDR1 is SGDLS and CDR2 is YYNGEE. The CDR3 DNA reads TGTGCCAGCAGCTTGCGGGGGGATTCAACTAATGAAAAACTGTTTTTT. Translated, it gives CASSLRGDSTNEKLFF.

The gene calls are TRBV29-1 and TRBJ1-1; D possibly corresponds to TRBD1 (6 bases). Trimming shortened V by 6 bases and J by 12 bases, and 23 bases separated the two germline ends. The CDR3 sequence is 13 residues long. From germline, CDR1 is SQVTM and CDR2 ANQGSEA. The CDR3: CSVETGTNAETFF. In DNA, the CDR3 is TGCAGCGTCGAAACTGGGACAAACGCAGAGACTTTCTTT.

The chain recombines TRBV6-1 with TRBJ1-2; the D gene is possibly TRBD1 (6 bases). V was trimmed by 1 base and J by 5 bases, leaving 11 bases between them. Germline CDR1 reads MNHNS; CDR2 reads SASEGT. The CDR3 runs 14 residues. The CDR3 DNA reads TGTGCCAGCAGTGAAGTCGGGACAATTTATGGCTACACCTTC. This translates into CASSEVGTIYGYTF.

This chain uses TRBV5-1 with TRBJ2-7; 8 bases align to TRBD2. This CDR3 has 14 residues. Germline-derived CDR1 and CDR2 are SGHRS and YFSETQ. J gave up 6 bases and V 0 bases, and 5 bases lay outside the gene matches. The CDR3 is CASSLEREWSEQYF. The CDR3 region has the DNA TGCGCCAGCAGCTTGGAGCGGGAGTGGTCCGAGCAGTACTTC.

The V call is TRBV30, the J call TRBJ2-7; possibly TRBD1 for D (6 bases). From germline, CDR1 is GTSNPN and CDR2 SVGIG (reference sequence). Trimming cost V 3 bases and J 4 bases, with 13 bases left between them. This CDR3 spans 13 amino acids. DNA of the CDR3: TGTGCCTGGAGCGCCGGGACAACGTACGAGCAGTACTTC. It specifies CAWSAGTTYEQYF.

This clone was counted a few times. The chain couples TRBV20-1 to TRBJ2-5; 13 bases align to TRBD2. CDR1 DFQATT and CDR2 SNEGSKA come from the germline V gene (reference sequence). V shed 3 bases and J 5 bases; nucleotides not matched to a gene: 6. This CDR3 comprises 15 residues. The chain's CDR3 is CSASTGTSGDETQYF. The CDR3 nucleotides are TGCAGTGCTAGTACCGGGACTAGCGGGGATGAGACCCAGTACTTC.

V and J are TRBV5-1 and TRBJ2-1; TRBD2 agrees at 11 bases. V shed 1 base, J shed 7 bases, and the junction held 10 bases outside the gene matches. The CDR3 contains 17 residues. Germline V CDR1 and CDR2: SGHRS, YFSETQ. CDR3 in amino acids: CASSLTLAGDLWNEQFF. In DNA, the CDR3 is TGCGCCAGCAGCTTGACACTAGCGGGGGACCTCTGGAATGAGCAGTTCTTC.